The 20 T cell receptor beta chains in this list originate from one sample, sequenced in a study of T cells in Graves' hyperthyroidism and ophthalmopathy. Amplification yielded TCR beta CDR3 regions, with RNA transcripts as the source. Using the HTBI primer set, a first-round RT-PCR was run on the TCR CDR3. One entry per CDR3 protein, called by TCRdb with MiXCR from the multiplex PCR reads. The table lists some 270,000 distinct CDR3 sequences, about an eighth of them singletons. Sequenced sample: blood. The receptors were gathered from a woman younger than 45 with Graves' hyperthyroidism that later progressed to Graves' ophthalmopathy.

The CDR3 DNA follows: TGTGCCAGCAGTTACTGGGACACCAATCAGCCCCAGCATTTT. As protein: CASSYWDTNQPQHF. The chain couples TRBV6-2 or TRBV6-3 to TRBJ1-5; weak D call: TRBD1 (6 bases). Trimming stripped 1 base from V and 3 bases from J, with 7 bases between. The CDR3 extends over 14 amino acids. Per germline, CDR1 MNHEY and CDR2 SVGEGT.

This clonotype was observed many times. For the CDR3, the DNA is TGTGCCAGCAGTTTAGGGGGTACTCAGCCCCAGCATTTT. Translated, it gives CASSLGGTQPQHF. The rearrangement joins TRBV12-3 or TRBV12-4 to TRBJ1-5; no firm D call. V was pared by 1 base and J by 6 bases, with 7 bases between. The CDR3 has 13 residues.

V gene TRBV12-3 or TRBV12-4 combines with J gene TRBJ2-2; 13 nucleotides match TRBD2. The ends lost 7 bases at V and 10 bases at J; junction bases unmatched: 12. The CDR3 length is 16 residues. The CDR3 coding sequence is TGTGCCAGCACTGAACTAGCGGGAGGGTTAATTGAGGAGCTGTTTTTT. Residues: CASTELAGGLIEELFF.

This clonotype was counted ten times or more. V usage is TRBV12-3 or TRBV12-4 and J usage is TRBJ1-2, with 8 nucleotides matching TRBD1. This CDR3 comprises 15 residues. V lost 3 bases, J lost 4 bases, and 7 bases stayed unmatched. The CDR3 is CASSFLTGVPYGYTF. CDR3 DNA: TGTGCCAGCAGTTTCTTGACAGGGGTGCCCTATGGCTACACCTTC.

This clonotype was recorded many times. V gene TRBV27 combines with J gene TRBJ1-2, with TRBD1 matching over 9 bases. The length of the CDR3 is 13 residues. V dropped 8 bases and J dropped 7; count of bases not matched to a gene: 8. CDR1 is MNHEY, CDR2 SMNVEV, per germline (reference sequence). The CDR3 sequence is CASRGQGEGGYTF. CDR3 nucleotides: TGTGCCAGCCGGGGACAGGGAGAAGGTGGCTACACCTTC.

In this sample, this clonotype turned up many times. This CDR3 is CASSWTSGSVLNEQFF. The DNA of the CDR3 is TGTGCCAGCAGCTGGACTAGCGGGAGCGTCTTGAATGAGCAGTTCTTC. The V gene is TRBV7-8, the J gene TRBJ2-1, with 13 bases lining up with TRBD2. The CDR3 has 16 residues. The V gene end was trimmed by 4 bases and the J gene end by 7 bases; junction bases not matched to a gene: 7. In germline, CDR1 is SGHVS, CDR2 FQNEAQ.

This clonotype was seen only a few times. This chain uses TRBV4-1 with TRBJ2-7; D not certain. Germline CDR1 reads MGHRA; CDR2 reads YSYEKL. Trimming stripped 0 bases from V and 1 base from J, with 13 bases between. The CDR3 is made up of 16 amino acids. CDR3 amino acids: CASSQELGTISYEQYF. CDR3 coding DNA: TGCGCCAGCAGCCAAGAATTAGGCACCATTTCCTACGAGCAGTACTTC.

The sample holds many counts of this clonotype. V and J are TRBV7-6 and TRBJ2-1; TRBD2 matches 10 bases. CDR3 length: 17 amino acids. Germline CDR1 is SGHVS and CDR2 is FNYEAQ. After removal of 5 bases from V and 2 bases from J, the junction contained 9 bases not matched to a gene. CDR3 sequence reads: CASSQGTSGIPYNEQFF. CDR3 nucleotide sequence: TGTGCCAGCAGCCAAGGAACTAGCGGGATTCCCTACAATGAGCAGTTCTTC.

As to this clonotype: At one end, the junction sequence differs from germline, possibly due to a read error. The chain is built from TRBV19 and TRBJ2-1, with TRBD2 matching 13 bases. The V gene's germline CDR1 is LNHDA and CDR2 SQIVND (reference sequence). The length of the CDR3 is 16 residues. CDR3 residues: CASSVPGLAGYTEQFF. CDR3 coding DNA: TGTGCCAGTAGTGTTCCGGGACTAGCGGGGTACACTGAGCAGTTCTTC.

This clonotype was recorded at least ten times. The chain carries TRBV7-2 and TRBJ2-7, with TRBD2 matching 9 bases. V was pared by 5 bases and J by 0 bases, with 11 bases of the junction left unmatched. The CDR3 has 17 amino acids. From germline, CDR1 is SGHTA and CDR2 FQGNSA. Here the CDR3 DNA reads TGTGCCAGCAGCCTTCCCGCTAGCGGGGCCAGCTCCTACGAGCAGTACTTC. This encodes CASSLPASGASSYEQYF.

Notes on this clonotype: A much larger clone sits a single nucleotide away, making a read error possible. This rearrangement joins TRBV7-2 to TRBJ2-7; 11 bases match TRBD2. This CDR3 has 14 residues. CDR1 and CDR2 (germline): SGHTA, FQGNSA. Losses at the gene ends were 4 bases for V and 6 bases for J; bases not matched to a gene: 5. Here the CDR3 reads CASSSTSGSSEQYF. The CDR3, as DNA: TGTGCCAGCAGCTCAACTAGCGGGAGTAGCGAGCAGTACTTC.

The chain links TRBV7-9 to TRBJ2-7; no clear D. V lost 5 bases and J 6 bases, leaving 8 bases between the germline ends. Germline V gene lookup returns CDR1 SEHNR and CDR2 FQNEAQ (reference sequence). This CDR3 is 11 amino acids long. CDR3 bases: TGTGCCAGCAGCCCCCTCCTCGAGCAGTACTTC. Protein product: CASSPLLEQYF.

This clonotype has a handful of counts. This chain connects TRBV10-3 to TRBJ2-3; 8 bases line up with TRBD2. Losses at the gene ends were 11 bases for V and 0 bases for J; bases not matched to a gene: 10. The V gene's germline CDR1 is ENHRY and CDR2 SYGVKD. CDR3 length: 15 amino acids. The CDR3: CAVLAERGSTDTQYF. The CDR3 nucleotides read TGTGCCGTTCTAGCAGAGCGGGGGAGCACAGATACGCAGTATTTT.

This clonotype was observed a handful of times. The chain employs TRBV19 and TRBJ1-6; unclear D gene. The CDR3 loop spans 17 amino acids. Germline V gene lookup returns CDR1 LNHDA and CDR2 SQIVND (reference sequence). V was shortened by 4 bases and J by 0 bases, with 13 bases between the two germline ends. CDR3 DNA: TGTGCCAGTAGTAAGGAGGGAATGAGCTCCTATAATTCACCCCTCCACTTT. Amino acid sequence: CASSKEGMSSYNSPLHF. Complete variable domain (other parts from reference TRBV19 and TRBJ1-6): DGGITQSPKYLFRKEGQNVTLSCEQNLNHDAMYWYRQDPGQGLRLIYYSQIVNDFQKGDIAEGYSVSREKKESFPLTVTSAQKNPTAFYLCASSKEGMSSYNSPLHFGNGTRLTVT.

This clonotype has at least ten counts. The V gene is TRBV11-2, the J gene TRBJ1-6; D may be TRBD1 (6 bases). The germline V gene has CDR1 SGHAT and CDR2 FQNNGV. The CDR3 sequence is 12 residues long. V lost 5 bases, J lost 12 bases, and 11 bases lay in between. The CDR3 DNA follows: TGTGCCAGCAGCAGGGGGGGGGGACCCCTCCACTTT. This translates into CASSRGGGPLHF.

The V call is TRBV4-3, the J call TRBJ2-1; D might be TRBD2 (5 bases). The V end was cut by 4 bases, the J end by 9 bases, with 19 bases between. Looked up from germline, CDR1 is LGHNA and CDR2 is YSLEER. The CDR3 has 15 amino acids. The CDR3 sequence: CASSRVGSGLGEQFF. The CDR3 DNA sequence: TGCGCCAGCAGCCGAGTAGGCAGCGGCCTCGGTGAGCAGTTCTTC.

In its sample, this clonotype was seen many times. V gene TRBV7-8 combines with J gene TRBJ2-2; no clear D gene. The CDR3 is made up of 15 amino acids. Germline V gene sequence: CDR1 SGHVS, CDR2 FQNEAQ. V was cut by 2 bases and J by 2 bases, with 9 bases left in between. The CDR3 sequence is CASSLWADNTGELFF. CDR3 nucleotides: TGTGCCAGCAGCTTATGGGCGGATAACACCGGGGAGCTGTTTTTT.

This clonotype was counted only a few times. The V gene is TRBV28, the J gene TRBJ2-2; a possible D gene is TRBD1 (5 bases). Germline values: CDR1 MDHEN, CDR2 SYDVKM. V gave up 5 bases and J gave up 7 bases, with 23 bases separating them. This CDR3 region has 17 residues. DNA of the CDR3: TGTGCCAGCAGTCAACTGGGGCGGACCATAATACACGGGGAGCTGTTTTTT. Protein product: CASSQLGRTIIHGELFF.

This clonotype was found many times. The chain links TRBV6-2 or TRBV6-3 to TRBJ1-5, with D unresolved. The CDR3 is 14 residues long. Trimming shortened V by 2 bases and J by 3 bases, and 8 bases separated the two germline ends. Germline loops: CDR1 MNHEY, CDR2 SVGEGT. DNA for the CDR3: TGTGCCAGCAGTTACGAGGTCTACAATCAGCCCCAGCATTTT. Residues: CASSYEVYNQPQHF.

This clonotype was counted many times. V gene TRBV5-6 combines with J gene TRBJ2-5, with TRBD2 identical over 9 bases. V lost 0 bases to trimming and J lost 2 bases; unmatched junction nucleotides: 2. CDR1 SGHDT and CDR2 YYEEEE come from the germline V gene. The CDR3 is made up of 15 amino acids. CDR3 residues: CASSLGGRGQETQYF. The CDR3 DNA is TGTGCCAGCAGCTTGGGCGGGAGGGGGCAAGAGACCCAGTACTTC.